This T cell receptor beta chain was identified in a study of blood T cell repertoires in COVID-19. V lost 1 base, J lost 0 bases, and 4 bases lay in between. Germline V CDR1 and CDR2: SEHNR, FQNEAQ (reference sequence). This CDR3 comprises 15 residues. Sequencing was performed with immunoSEQ multiplex PCR; in TCRdb, only in-frame clones are kept and a portion is missing. This table has over 120,000 clones, approximately 85% appearing once. The chain links TRBV7-9 to TRBJ1-6; D is ambiguous. The sequenced material came from peripheral blood. This TCR was recovered from a man between 65 and 80 years old with acute or convalescent COVID-19. In DNA form, the CDR3 reads TGTGCCAGCAGCTTAGAGAGCTCCTATAATTCACCCCTCCACTTT. Protein: CASSLESSYNSPLHF.